This T cell receptor beta chain was captured by sequencing in a study of cytomegalovirus exposure and HLA in healthy donors. Study conclusions and caveats: Both high specificity and high sensitivity reportedly marked the classifier's diagnosis of cytomegalovirus status. Presence/absence analyses assumed roughly uniform sequencing depth across donors. Indistinguishable V segments such as TRBV6-2 and TRBV6-3 were excluded. There were 150 or so TCR beta chains listed as cytomegalovirus-associated.

On this clone itself: What it binds is not known.

The germline V gene encodes CDR1 SEHNR and CDR2 FQNEAQ (reference sequence). Trimming pared 3 bases from V and 5 bases from J, leaving 14 bases between. This CDR3 contains 15 residues. Use of 60 Vbeta and 13 Jbeta primers characterized the PCR. TCRdb's table, derived via immunoSEQ multiplex PCR, lists solely in-frame clones and lacks some. The sample lists fewer than 250,000 clones; 74% were seen once. What was sequenced was PBMCs. J is TRBJ2-1 and V is TRBV7-9; perhaps TRBD2 as D (5 bases). The source of this sequence is a woman in her 30s in good health and CMV-seropositive. CDR3 amino acids: CASSLDGLMNNEQFF. As DNA, the CDR3 is TGTGCCAGCAGCTTGGACGGACTTATGAACAATGAGCAGTTCTTC.